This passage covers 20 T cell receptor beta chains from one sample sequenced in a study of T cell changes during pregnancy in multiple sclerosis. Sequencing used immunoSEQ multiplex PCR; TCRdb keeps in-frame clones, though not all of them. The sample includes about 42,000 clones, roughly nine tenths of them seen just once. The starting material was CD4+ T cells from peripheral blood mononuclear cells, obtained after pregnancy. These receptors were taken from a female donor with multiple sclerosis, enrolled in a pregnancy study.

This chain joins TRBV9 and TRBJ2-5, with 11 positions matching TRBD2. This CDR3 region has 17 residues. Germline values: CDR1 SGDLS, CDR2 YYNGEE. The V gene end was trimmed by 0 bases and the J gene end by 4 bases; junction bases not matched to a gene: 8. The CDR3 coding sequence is TGTGCCAGCAGCGTAGGATCTAGCGGGGGGCGGGGAGAGACCCAGTACTTC. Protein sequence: CASSVGSSGGRGETQYF.

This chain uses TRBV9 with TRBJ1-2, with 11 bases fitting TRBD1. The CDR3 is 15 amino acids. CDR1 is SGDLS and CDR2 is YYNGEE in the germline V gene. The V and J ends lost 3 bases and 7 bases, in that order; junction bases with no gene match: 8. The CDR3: CASSAGTGGLGGYTF. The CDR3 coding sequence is TGTGCCAGCAGCGCAGGGACAGGGGGGCTTGGTGGCTACACCTTC.

The CDR3 nucleotides read TGCGCCAGCAGCCTTGAAACAGGGTCTAGTATGGGTGGCTACACCTTC. It is translated as CASSLETGSSMGGYTF. The rearrangement links TRBV4-3 to TRBJ1-2; possibly TRBD1 for D (6 bases). The CDR3 loop spans 16 amino acids. Germline CDR1 LGHNA, CDR2 YSLEER. V was cut by 4 bases and J by 7 bases, with 22 bases left in between.

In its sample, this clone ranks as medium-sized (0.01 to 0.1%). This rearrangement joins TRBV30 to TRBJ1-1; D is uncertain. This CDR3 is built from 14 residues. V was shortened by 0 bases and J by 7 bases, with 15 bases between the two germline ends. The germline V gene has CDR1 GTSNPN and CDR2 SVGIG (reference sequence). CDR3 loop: CAWSVRRGNVEAFF. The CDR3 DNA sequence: TGTGCCTGGAGTGTCCGTCGCGGTAACGTTGAAGCTTTCTTT. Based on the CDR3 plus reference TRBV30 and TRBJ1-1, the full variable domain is SQTIHQWPATLVQPVGSPLSLECTVEGTSNPNLYWYRQAAGRGLQLLFYSVGIGQISSEVPQNLSASRPQDRQFILSSKKLLLSDSGFYLCAWSVRRGNVEAFFGQGTRLTVV.

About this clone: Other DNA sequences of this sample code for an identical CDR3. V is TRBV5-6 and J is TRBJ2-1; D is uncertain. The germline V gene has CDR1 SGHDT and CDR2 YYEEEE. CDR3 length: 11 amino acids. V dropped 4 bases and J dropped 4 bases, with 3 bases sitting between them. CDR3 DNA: TGTGCCAGCAGCCTTTACAATGAGCAGTTCTTC. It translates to CASSLYNEQFF.

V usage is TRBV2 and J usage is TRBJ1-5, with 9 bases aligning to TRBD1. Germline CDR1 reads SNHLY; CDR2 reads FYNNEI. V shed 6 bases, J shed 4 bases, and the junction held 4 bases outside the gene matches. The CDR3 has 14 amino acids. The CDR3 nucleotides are TGTGCCAGCAGGGGGGACAGGGAAAATCAGCCCCAGCATTTT. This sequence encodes CASRGDRENQPQHF.

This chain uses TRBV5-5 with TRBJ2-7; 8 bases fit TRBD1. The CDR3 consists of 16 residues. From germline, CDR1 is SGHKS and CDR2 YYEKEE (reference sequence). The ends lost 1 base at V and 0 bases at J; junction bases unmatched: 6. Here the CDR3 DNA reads TGTGCCAGCAGCTTGAGGGGGACAGGTTCCTCCTACGAGCAGTACTTC. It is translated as CASSLRGTGSSYEQYF.

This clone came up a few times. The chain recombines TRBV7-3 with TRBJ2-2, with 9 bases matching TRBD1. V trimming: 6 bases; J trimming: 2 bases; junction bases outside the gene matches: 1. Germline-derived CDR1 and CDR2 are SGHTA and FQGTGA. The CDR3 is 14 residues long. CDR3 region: CASRQGANTGELFF. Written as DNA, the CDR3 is TGTGCCAGCAGACAGGGGGCAAACACCGGGGAGCTGTTTTTT.

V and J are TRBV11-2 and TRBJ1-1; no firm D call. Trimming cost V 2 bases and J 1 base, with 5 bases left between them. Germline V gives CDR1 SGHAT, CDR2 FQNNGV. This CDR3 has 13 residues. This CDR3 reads CASSLSRNTEAFF. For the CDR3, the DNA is TGTGCCAGCAGCTTATCCAGGAACACTGAAGCTTTCTTT.

The CDR3 here is CASSLVEEKSYTF. The CDR3 DNA follows: TGTGCCAGCAGCTTGGTGGAGGAGAAGAGCTACACCTTC. This chain joins TRBV5-4 and TRBJ1-2; D is unresolved. CDR1 and CDR2 from the germline V gene are SGHNT and YYREEE (reference sequence). The CDR3 extends over 13 amino acids. Trimming stripped 0 bases from V and 9 bases from J, with 12 bases between.

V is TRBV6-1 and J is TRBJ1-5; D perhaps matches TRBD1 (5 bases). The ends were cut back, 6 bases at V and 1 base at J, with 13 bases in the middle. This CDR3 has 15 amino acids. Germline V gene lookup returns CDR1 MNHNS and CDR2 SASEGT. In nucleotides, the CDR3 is TGTGCCAGCAGCTTTGACAGCCTCAGCAATCAGCCCCAGCATTTT. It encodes CASSFDSLSNQPQHF.

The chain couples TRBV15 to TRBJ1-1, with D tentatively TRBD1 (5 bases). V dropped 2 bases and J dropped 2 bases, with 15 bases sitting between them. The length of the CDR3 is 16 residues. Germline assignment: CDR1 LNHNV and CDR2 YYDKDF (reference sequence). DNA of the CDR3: TGTGCCACCAGCAGACCTTTGACAGCCCATAACACTGAAGCTTTCTTT. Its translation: CATSRPLTAHNTEAFF.

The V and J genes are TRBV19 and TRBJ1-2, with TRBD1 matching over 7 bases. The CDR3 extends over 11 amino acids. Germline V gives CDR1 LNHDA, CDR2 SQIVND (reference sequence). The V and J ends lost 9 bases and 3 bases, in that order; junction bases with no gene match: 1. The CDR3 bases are TGTGCCAGCGGGACAGACTATGGCTACACCTTC. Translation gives CASGTDYGYTF.

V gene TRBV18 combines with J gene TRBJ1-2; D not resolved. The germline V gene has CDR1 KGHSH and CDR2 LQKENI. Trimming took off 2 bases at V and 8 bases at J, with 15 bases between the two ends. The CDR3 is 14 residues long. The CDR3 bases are TGTGCCAGCTCACCAAGAACGGCCGAGGGCGGCTACACCTTC. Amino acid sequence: CASSPRTAEGGYTF.

The CDR3: CASSPPRFTGGYQETQYF. The CDR3 DNA reads TGTGCCAGCTCACCACCCAGGTTCACGGGGGGTTACCAAGAGACCCAGTACTTC. The V gene is TRBV18, the J gene TRBJ2-5; TRBD2 aligns across 7 bases. Per the germline V gene, CDR1 is KGHSH and CDR2 is LQKENI. V was clipped by 0 bases and J by 0 bases; unmatched bases: 10. The CDR3 runs to 18 residues. Looking up the rest from reference TRBV18 and TRBJ2-5 gives the full variable domain: NAGVMQNPRHLVRRRGQEARLRCSPMKGHSHVYWYRQLPEEGLKFMVYLQKENIIDESGMPKERFSAEFPKEGPSILRIQQVVRGDSAAYFCASSPPRFTGGYQETQYFGPGTRLLVL.

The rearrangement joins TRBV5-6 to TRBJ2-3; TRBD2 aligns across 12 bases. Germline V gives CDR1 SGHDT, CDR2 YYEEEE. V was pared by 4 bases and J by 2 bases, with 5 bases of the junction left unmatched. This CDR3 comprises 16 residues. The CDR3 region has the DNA TGTGCCAGCAGCACCGGACTAGCGGGGAACACAGATACGCAGTATTTT. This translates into CASSTGLAGNTDTQYF.

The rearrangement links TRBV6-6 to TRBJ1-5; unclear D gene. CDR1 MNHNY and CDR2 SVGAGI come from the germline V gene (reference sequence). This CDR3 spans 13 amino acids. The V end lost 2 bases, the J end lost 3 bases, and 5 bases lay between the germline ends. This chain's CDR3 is CASSYGINQPQHF. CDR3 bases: TGTGCCAGCAGTTACGGCATCAATCAGCCCCAGCATTTT.

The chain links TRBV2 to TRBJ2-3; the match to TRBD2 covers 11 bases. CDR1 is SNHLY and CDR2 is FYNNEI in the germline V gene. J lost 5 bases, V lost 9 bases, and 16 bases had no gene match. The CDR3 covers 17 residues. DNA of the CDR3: TGTGCCAGTGACCCCCTAGCTAGCGGGGGGACGAGAGATACGCAGTATTTT. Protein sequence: CASDPLASGGTRDTQYF.

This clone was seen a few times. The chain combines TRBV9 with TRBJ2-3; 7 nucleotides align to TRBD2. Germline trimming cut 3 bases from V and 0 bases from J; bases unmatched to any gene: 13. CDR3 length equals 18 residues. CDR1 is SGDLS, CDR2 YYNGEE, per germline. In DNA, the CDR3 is TGTGCCAGCAGCGCACACCCCCGAGCGGGGACTAGCACAGATACGCAGTATTTT. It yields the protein CASSAHPRAGTSTDTQYF. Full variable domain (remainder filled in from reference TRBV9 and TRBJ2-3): DSGVTQTPKHLITATGQRVTLRCSPRSGDLSVYWYQQSLDQGLQFLIQYYNGEERAKGNILERFSAQQFPDLHSELNLSSLELGDSALYFCASSAHPRAGTSTDTQYFGPGTRLTVL.

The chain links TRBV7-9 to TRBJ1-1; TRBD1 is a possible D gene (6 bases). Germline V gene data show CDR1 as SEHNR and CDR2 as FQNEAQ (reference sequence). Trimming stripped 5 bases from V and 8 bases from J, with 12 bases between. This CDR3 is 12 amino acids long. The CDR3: CASSPQGQEAFF. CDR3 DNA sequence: TGTGCCAGCAGCCCCCAGGGACAAGAAGCTTTCTTT.